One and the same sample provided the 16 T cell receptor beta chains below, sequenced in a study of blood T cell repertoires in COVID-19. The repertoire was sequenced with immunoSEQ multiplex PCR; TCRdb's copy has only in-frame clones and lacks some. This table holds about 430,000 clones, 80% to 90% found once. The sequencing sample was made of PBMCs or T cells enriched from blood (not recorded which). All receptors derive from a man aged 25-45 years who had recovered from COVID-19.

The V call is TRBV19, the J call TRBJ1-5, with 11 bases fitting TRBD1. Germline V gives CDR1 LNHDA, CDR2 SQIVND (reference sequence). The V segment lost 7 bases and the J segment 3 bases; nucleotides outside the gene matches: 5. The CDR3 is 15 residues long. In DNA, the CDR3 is TGTGCCAGTACTCCGGGACAGGGGGTCAATCAGCCCCAGCATTTT. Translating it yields CASTPGQGVNQPQHF.

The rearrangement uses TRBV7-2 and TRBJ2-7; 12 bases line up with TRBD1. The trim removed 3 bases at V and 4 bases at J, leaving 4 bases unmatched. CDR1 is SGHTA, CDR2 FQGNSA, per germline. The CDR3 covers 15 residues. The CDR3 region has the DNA TGTGCCAGCAGCTTCGGGACAGGGGGCGTTTACGAGCAGTACTTC. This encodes CASSFGTGGVYEQYF.

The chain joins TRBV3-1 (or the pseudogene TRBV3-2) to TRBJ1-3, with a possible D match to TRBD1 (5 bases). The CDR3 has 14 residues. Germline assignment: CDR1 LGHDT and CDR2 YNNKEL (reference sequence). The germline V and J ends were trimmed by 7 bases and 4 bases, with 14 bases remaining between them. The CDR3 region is CASTQAGSGNTIYF. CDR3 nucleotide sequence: TGTGCCAGCACCCAGGCAGGGTCCGGAAACACCATATATTTT.

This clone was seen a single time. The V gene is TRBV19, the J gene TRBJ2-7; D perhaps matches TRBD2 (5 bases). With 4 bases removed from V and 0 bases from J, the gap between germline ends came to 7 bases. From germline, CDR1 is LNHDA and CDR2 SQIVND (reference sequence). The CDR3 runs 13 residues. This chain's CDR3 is CASSTGSSYEQYF. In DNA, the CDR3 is TGTGCCAGTAGTACGGGAAGCTCCTACGAGCAGTACTTC.

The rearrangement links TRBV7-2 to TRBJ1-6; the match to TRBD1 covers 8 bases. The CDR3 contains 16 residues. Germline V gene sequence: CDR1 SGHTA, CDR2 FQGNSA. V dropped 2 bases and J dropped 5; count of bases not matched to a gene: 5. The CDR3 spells CASSLQGTGNNSPLHF. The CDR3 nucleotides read TGTGCCAGCAGCTTACAGGGGACAGGCAATAATTCACCCCTCCACTTT.

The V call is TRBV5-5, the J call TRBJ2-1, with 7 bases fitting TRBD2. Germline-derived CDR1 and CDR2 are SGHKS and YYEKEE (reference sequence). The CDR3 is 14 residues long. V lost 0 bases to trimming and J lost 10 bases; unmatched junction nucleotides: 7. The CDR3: CASSLELASLEQFF. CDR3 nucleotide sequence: TGTGCCAGCAGCTTGGAACTAGCGTCACTAGAGCAGTTCTTC.

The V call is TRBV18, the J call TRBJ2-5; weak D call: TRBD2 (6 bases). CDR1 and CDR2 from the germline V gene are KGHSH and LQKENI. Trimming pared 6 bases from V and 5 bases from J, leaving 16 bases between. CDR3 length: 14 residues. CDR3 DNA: TGTGCCAGCTCTCGATTTCCTAGCGAGGAGACCCAGTACTTC. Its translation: CASSRFPSEETQYF.

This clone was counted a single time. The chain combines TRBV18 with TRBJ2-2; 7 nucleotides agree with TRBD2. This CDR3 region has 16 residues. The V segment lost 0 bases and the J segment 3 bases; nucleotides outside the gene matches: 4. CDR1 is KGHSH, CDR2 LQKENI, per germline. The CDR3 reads CASSPPPSGYTGELFF. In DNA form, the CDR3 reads TGTGCCAGCTCACCACCGCCTAGCGGATACACCGGGGAGCTGTTTTTT.

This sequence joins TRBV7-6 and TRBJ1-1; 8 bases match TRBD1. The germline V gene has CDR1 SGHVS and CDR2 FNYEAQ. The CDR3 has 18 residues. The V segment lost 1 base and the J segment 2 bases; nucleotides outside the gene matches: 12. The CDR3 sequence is CASSLVPSTGTGNTEAFF. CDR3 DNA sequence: TGTGCCAGCAGCTTAGTGCCCTCGACCGGGACAGGTAACACTGAAGCTTTCTTT. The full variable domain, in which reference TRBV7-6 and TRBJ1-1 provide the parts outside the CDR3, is GAGVSQSPRYKVTKRGQDVALRCDPISGHVSLYWYRQALGQGPEFLTYFNYEAQQDKSGLPNDRFSAERPEGSISTLTIQRTEQRDSAMYRCASSLVPSTGTGNTEAFFGQGTRLTVV.

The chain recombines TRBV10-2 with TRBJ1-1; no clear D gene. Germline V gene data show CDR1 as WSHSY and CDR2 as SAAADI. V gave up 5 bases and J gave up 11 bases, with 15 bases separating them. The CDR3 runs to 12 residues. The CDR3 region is CASSTETYGAFF. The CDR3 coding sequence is TGCGCCAGCAGTACAGAGACCTATGGCGCTTTCTTT.

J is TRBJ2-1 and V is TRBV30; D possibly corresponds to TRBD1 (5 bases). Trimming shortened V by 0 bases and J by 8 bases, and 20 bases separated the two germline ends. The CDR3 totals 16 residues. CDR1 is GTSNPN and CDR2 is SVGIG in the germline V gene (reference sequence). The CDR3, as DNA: TGTGCCTGGAGTGTAGCCTTGGATTTTAGGGGCCATGAGCAGTTCTTC. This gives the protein CAWSVALDFRGHEQFF.

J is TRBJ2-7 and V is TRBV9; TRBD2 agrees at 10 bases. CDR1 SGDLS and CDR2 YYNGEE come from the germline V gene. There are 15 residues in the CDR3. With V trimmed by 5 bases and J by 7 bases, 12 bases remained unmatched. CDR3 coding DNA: TGTGCCAGCAGTAACGGACTAGCGGAGGGGCAAGAGCAGTACTTC. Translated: CASSNGLAEGQEQYF.

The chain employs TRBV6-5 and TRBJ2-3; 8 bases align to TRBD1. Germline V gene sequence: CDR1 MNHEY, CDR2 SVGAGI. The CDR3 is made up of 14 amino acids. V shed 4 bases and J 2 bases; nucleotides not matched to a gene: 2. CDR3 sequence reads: CASSSGGNTDTQYF. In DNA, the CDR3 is TGTGCCAGCAGTTCAGGGGGCAACACAGATACGCAGTATTTT.

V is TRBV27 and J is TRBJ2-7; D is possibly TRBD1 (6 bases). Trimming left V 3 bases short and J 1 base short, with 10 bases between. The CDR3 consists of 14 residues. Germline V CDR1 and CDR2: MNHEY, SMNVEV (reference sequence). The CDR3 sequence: CASSFRQGSYEQYF. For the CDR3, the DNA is TGTGCCAGCAGTTTCCGCCAGGGGTCCTACGAGCAGTACTTC.

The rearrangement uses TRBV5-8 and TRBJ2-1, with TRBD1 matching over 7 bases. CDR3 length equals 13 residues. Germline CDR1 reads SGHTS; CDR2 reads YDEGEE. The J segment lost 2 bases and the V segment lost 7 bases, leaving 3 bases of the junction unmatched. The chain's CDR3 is CASQQGPYNEQFF. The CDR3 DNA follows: TGTGCCAGCCAACAGGGGCCCTACAATGAGCAGTTCTTC.

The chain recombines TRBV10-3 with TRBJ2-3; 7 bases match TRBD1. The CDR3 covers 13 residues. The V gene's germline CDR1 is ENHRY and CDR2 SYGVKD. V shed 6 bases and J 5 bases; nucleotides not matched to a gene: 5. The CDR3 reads CAIRRQGGDTQYF. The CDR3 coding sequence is TGTGCCATCAGAAGACAGGGTGGAGATACGCAGTATTTT.